A single sample gave rise to the 12 T cell receptor beta chains below, sequenced in a study of blood T cell repertoires in COVID-19. The data were produced by immunoSEQ multiplex PCR, yet TCRdb's version contains in-frame clones alone and is incomplete. The table has over 150,000 clones, roughly 90% seen once; the top ten hold 0.45% to 0.65%. Sample: peripheral blood. These receptors were obtained from a middle-aged man with acute or convalescent COVID-19.

J is TRBJ2-1 and V is TRBV11-2; possibly TRBD2 for D (5 bases). The CDR3 has 16 residues. The germline V gene encodes CDR1 SGHAT and CDR2 FQNNGV. The V gene lost 1 base and the J gene lost 0 bases, with 10 bases spanning the gap. The CDR3 sequence is CASSLVGRGSYNEQFF. The DNA of the CDR3 is TGTGCCAGCAGCTTAGTCGGTCGGGGCTCCTACAATGAGCAGTTCTTC. The whole variable domain, remainder taken from reference TRBV11-2 and TRBJ2-1, is EAGVAQSPRYKIIEKRQSVAFWCNPISGHATLYWYQQILGQGPKLLIQFQNNGVVDDSQLPKDRFSAERLKGVDSTLKIQPAKLEDSAVYLCASSLVGRGSYNEQFFGPGTRLTVL.

The rearrangement joins TRBV5-5 to TRBJ2-7; a weak D match, TRBD2 (6 bases). The germline CDR1 and CDR2 sequences are SGHKS and YYEKEE (reference sequence). V was clipped by 1 base and J by 2 bases, with 16 bases between them. There are 16 residues in the CDR3. The CDR3 nucleotides are TGTGCCAGCAGCTTGTCCTCGGGACTTTCTACCTACGAGCAGTACTTC. Amino acids: CASSLSSGLSTYEQYF.

J is TRBJ2-7 and V is TRBV29-1; 9 bases agree with TRBD1. Germline trimming cut 3 bases from V and 3 bases from J; bases unmatched to any gene: 9. The CDR3 is 15 amino acids. Germline CDR1 is SQVTM and CDR2 is ANQGSEA. Here the CDR3 DNA reads TGCAGCGTTGAGGGGGGACAGGGAAAACGCTACGAGCAGTACTTC. Its translation is CSVEGGQGKRYEQYF.

This sequence joins TRBV10-1 and TRBJ2-1; the D is unclear. With 6 bases removed from V and 0 bases from J, the gap between germline ends came to 15 bases. The CDR3 spans 16 residues. The germline V gene has CDR1 WNHNN and CDR2 SYGVQD (reference sequence). The CDR3, as DNA: TGCGCCAGCAGCCTGCTGGCGGCGAGCTCCTACAATGAGCAGTTCTTC. It translates to CASSLLAASSYNEQFF.

This chain joins TRBV19 and TRBJ2-3, with 12 positions matching TRBD2. The CDR3 totals 15 residues. CDR1 is LNHDA, CDR2 SQIVND, per germline (reference sequence). The trim removed 6 bases at V and 2 bases at J, leaving 3 bases unmatched. Here the CDR3 reads CASSRLAGDTDTQYF. CDR3 sequence (DNA): TGTGCCAGTAGCCGACTAGCGGGAGACACAGATACGCAGTATTTT. Using reference TRBV19 and TRBJ2-3 for the parts outside the CDR3, the full variable domain is DGGITQSPKYLFRKEGQNVTLSCEQNLNHDAMYWYRQDPGQGLRLIYYSQIVNDFQKGDIAEGYSVSREKKESFPLTVTSAQKNPTAFYLCASSRLAGDTDTQYFGPGTRLTVL.

The gene calls are TRBV6-6 and TRBJ1-1; tentatively, D is TRBD1 (6 bases). Trimming removed 7 bases from V and 10 bases from J, with 13 bases in between. The CDR3 contains 11 residues. Germline CDR1 MNHNY, CDR2 SVGAGI (reference sequence). The CDR3 is CASNLQGRAFF. Here the CDR3 DNA reads TGTGCCAGCAACCTACAGGGAAGAGCTTTCTTT.

This chain links TRBV5-1 with TRBJ2-7; 10 bases align to TRBD1. Trimming cost V 0 bases and J 3 bases; bases outside gene matches: 6. Germline V CDR1 and CDR2: SGHRS, YFSETQ. This CDR3 region has 16 residues. CDR3 in DNA: TGCGCCAGCAGCTTGGGACAGGGGGCGCTAAGCTACGAGCAGTACTTC. Encoded protein: CASSLGQGALSYEQYF.

The V and J genes are TRBV9 and TRBJ2-3; 13 nucleotides line up with TRBD2. Unmatched junction bases numbered 6, after V lost 1 base and J lost 1 base. CDR3 length: 18 amino acids. Germline CDR1 is SGDLS and CDR2 is YYNGEE. CDR3 sequence (DNA): TGTGCCAGCAGCGTATACGAGACTAGCGGGGGGCGCACAGATACGCAGTATTTT. Protein product: CASSVYETSGGRTDTQYF.

In DNA, the CDR3 is TGTGCCAGCAGTGTTGCGGGCTCTGGAAACACCATATATTTT. Encoded protein: CASSVAGSGNTIYF. The J gene is TRBJ1-3, the V gene TRBV25-1; D is unclear. This CDR3 has 14 residues. Germline CDR1 and CDR2: MGHDK and SYGVNS. V shed 4 bases and J shed 0 bases, with 7 bases lying between them.

This chain connects TRBV7-2 to TRBJ2-3; 10 bases map to TRBD2. The CDR3 runs to 18 residues. Germline assignment: CDR1 SGHTA and CDR2 FQGNSA. V lost 5 bases and J lost 8; bases outside the gene matches: 19. CDR3 sequence: CASSGAILAGTAKGTQYF. The CDR3 bases are TGTGCCAGCAGCGGGGCAATACTAGCGGGAACCGCAAAAGGTACGCAGTATTTT.

The chain employs TRBV5-4 and TRBJ2-7; 8 positions agree with TRBD1. Looked up from germline, CDR1 is SGHNT and CDR2 is YYREEE (reference sequence). The CDR3 runs to 15 residues. J gave up 7 bases and V 2 bases, and 11 bases lay outside the gene matches. CDR3: CASSFQGAFSGEQYF. For the CDR3, the DNA is TGTGCCAGCAGCTTCCAGGGGGCGTTTTCGGGGGAGCAGTACTTC.

V and J are TRBV2 and TRBJ2-5, with 7 bases lining up with TRBD2. The CDR3 is 14 residues long. Germline values: CDR1 SNHLY, CDR2 FYNNEI. Trimming removed 11 bases from V and 3 bases from J; junction bases left unmatched: 12. Here the CDR3 reads CARRRFGGEETQYF. The CDR3 DNA sequence: TGTGCCCGCCGTAGGTTTGGGGGGGAAGAGACCCAGTACTTC.